This paragraph covers one T cell receptor (beta chain) sequence. This record belongs to a study of blood T cell repertoires in COVID-19. The overall study: COVID-19 samples collected from the United States, Italy and Spain covered acute and convalescent phases.

Deletions cut 6 bases from V and 5 bases from J, with 14 bases between. Germline V lookup: CDR1 MNHEY, CDR2 SVGEGT. The CDR3 is 13 amino acids. Sequenced by immunoSEQ multiplex PCR; TCRdb stores in-frame clones only, minus some. The sample records 45,000 to 70,000 clones, about 81% being singletons. The sequence was obtained from a woman in her sixties with acute or convalescent COVID-19. The J gene is TRBJ2-7, the V gene TRBV6-2 or TRBV6-3; D is unclear. Sample: peripheral blood. The CDR3 region has the DNA TGTGCCAGCAGGCCTGGCGAGGTCGACGAGCAGTACTTC. It codes for CASRPGEVDEQYF.